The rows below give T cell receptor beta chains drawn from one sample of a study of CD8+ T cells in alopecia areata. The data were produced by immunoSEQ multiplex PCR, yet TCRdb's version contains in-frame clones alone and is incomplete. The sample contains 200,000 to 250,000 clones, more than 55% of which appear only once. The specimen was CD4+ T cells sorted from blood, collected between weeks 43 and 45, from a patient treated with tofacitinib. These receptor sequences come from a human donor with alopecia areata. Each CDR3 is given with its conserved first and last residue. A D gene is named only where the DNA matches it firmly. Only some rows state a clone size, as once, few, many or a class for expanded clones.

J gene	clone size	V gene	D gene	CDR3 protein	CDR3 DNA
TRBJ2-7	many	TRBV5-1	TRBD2	CASSFGLAGVSGSQYF	TGCGCCAGCAGCTTCGGACTAGCGGGGGTGTCAGGATCGCAGTACTTC
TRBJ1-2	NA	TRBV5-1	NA	CASREESGYTF	TGCGCCAGCAGGGAAGAATCAGGCTACACCTTC
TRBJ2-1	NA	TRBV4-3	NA	CASSQEARRGDHEQFF	TGCGCCAGCAGCCAAGAGGCCCGCCGGGGTGACCATGAGCAGTTCTTC
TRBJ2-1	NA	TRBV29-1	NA	CSVDEGAYNEQFF	TGCAGCGTTGACGAGGGGGCCTACAATGAGCAGTTCTTC
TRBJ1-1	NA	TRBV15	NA	CATSRVKSEAFF	TGTGCCACCAGCAGAGTAAAGTCTGAAGCTTTCTTT
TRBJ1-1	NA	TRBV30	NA	CAWTAMNTEAFF	TGTGCCTGGACAGCCATGAACACTGAAGCTTTCTTT
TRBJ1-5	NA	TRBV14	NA	CASSEQGKQPQHF	TGTGCCAGCAGCGAACAGGGAAAACAGCCCCAGCATTTT
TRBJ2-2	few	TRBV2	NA	CASSEDGAHTGELFF	TGTGCCAGCAGTGAAGACGGGGCACACACCGGGGAGCTGTTTTTT
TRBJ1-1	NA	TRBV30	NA	CAWQGLSNTEAFF	TGTGCCTGGCAGGGTCTATCGAACACTGAAGCTTTCTTT
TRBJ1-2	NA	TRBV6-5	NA	CASSQQGYGYTF	TGTGCCAGCAGTCAGCAGGGTTATGGCTACACCTTC
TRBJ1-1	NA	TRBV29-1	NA	CSVGGEVVPSGAFF	TGCAGCGTTGGAGGGGAGGTGGTACCGAGTGGAGCTTTCTTT
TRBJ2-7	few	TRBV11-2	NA	CASSLGGVGLYEQYF	TGTGCCAGCAGCTTAGGAGGGGTGGGGTTGTACGAGCAGTACTTC
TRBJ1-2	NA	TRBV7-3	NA	CASSPGTGIYTF	TGTGCCAGCAGCCCGGGGACGGGAATCTACACCTTC
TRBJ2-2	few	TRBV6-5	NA	CASSYSNTGELFF	TGTGCCAGCAGTTACTCGAACACCGGGGAGCTGTTTTTT
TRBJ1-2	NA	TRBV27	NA	CASSKQGGGYTF	TGTGCCAGCAGCAAACAGGGAGGTGGCTACACCTTC
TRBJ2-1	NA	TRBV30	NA	CAWSLGQIRFF	TGTGCCTGGAGTTTAGGGCAGATCCGGTTCTTC
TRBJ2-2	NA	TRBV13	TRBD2	CASSFSSGGHTGELFF	TGTGCCAGCAGCTTCTCTAGCGGGGGTCACACCGGGGAGCTGTTTTTT
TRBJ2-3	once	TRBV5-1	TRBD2	CASSLRGLATDTQYF	TGCGCCAGCAGCTTAAGGGGACTAGCTACAGATACGCAGTATTTT
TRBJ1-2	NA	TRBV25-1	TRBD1	CASSEPDRVSGYTF	TGTGCCAGCAGTGAACCGGACAGGGTTAGCGGCTACACCTTC
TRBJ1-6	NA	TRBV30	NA	CAWRVRVSPLHF	TGTGCCTGGAGAGTACGGGTTTCACCCCTCCACTTT
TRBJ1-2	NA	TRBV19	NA	CASSTMVYGYTF	TGTGCCAGTAGTACCATGGTCTATGGCTACACCTTC
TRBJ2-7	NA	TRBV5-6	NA	CASSSGLSYEQYF	TGTGCCAGCAGCTCCGGACTGTCCTACGAGCAGTACTTC
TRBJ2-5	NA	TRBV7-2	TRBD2	CASERRGDRKETQYF	TGTGCCAGCGAGAGACGGGGGGATAGGAAAGAGACCCAGTACTTC
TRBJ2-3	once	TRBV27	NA	CASSFRTPRTDTQYF	TGTGCCAGCAGCTTCCGTACCCCCCGCACAGATACGCAGTATTTT
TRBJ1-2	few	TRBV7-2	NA	CASSLARDYGYTF	TGTGCCAGCAGCTTGGCCAGGGATTATGGCTACACCTTC
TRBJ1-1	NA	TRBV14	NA	CASSQESIGVGTEAFF	TGTGCCAGCAGCCAAGAGTCGATAGGGGTTGGTACTGAAGCTTTCTTT
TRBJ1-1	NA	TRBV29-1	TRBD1	CSIDRVNTEAFF	TGCAGCATTGACAGGGTGAACACTGAAGCTTTCTTT
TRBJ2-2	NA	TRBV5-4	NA	CASSPTGDTGELFF	TGTGCCAGCAGCCCTACCGGGGACACCGGGGAGCTGTTTTTT